A selection of T cell receptor beta chains follows, all from one sample in a study of T cell responses to AZD1222 COVID-19 vaccine. Profiled with immunoSEQ multiplex PCR; TCRdb holds only in-frame clones, not every one. Of around 110,000 clones detected, almost 95% appear once; the ten largest clones hold roughly 1.5%. The sample consisted of peripheral blood, taken 28 days after the second AZD1222 dose. These receptors came from an adult who received the AZD1222 COVID-19 vaccine. Both conserved end residues are trimmed from each CDR3. Fields, in order: J gene, V gene, CDR3 protein.

>TRBJ1-4|TRBV2
ASMKGGVEKLF
>TRBJ1-6|TRBV5-1
ASRTGGSNSPLH
>TRBJ2-1|TRBV4-1
ASSLVGVKYNEQF
>TRBJ1-1|TRBV28
ASFDRGAEAF
>TRBJ1-2|TRBV30
AWSRNNYGYT
>TRBJ1-2|TRBV28
ASSLAGYGYT
>TRBJ2-7|TRBV2
ASSDDEQY
>TRBJ1-2|TRBV2
ASSESRVGYT
>TRBJ1-4|TRBV3-1/TRBV3-2
ASSQDLSGERAEKLF
>TRBJ2-2|TRBV5-4
ASSLEGGRNTGELF
>TRBJ1-1|TRBV9
ASSAIQGVTEAF
>TRBJ1-2|TRBV28
ASSPPGLYGYT
>TRBJ2-2|TRBV19
ASMWDGGELF
>TRBJ2-7|TRBV2
ASSDWQRSYEQY
>TRBJ2-2|TRBV18
ASSRDTGELF
>TRBJ2-7|TRBV2
ASSEGRGSYEQY
>TRBJ2-3|TRBV11-3
ASSLRGARDTQY
>TRBJ2-1|TRBV6-4
ASSGTSANNEQF
>TRBJ2-3|TRBV27
ASSPPSTDTQY
>TRBJ2-5|TRBV28
ASSLYREETQY
>TRBJ1-3|TRBV7-2
ASSPDSLSGNTIY
>TRBJ2-1|TRBV4-1
ASRRDRLNHEQF
>TRBJ2-2|TRBV7-9
ASSLQGASTGELF
>TRBJ2-1|TRBV5-8
ASSLDGTGGYPNNEQF
>TRBJ1-2|TRBV6-5
ASSYARDYGYT
>TRBJ1-5|TRBV6-1
ASSERTGLTQPQH
>TRBJ1-1|TRBV27
ASSFRSGLTEAF
>TRBJ1-2|TRBV19
ASSVTGSNYGYT
>TRBJ2-6|TRBV9
ASSVLGANVLT
>TRBJ1-1|TRBV4-2
ASSQDPYEDTEAF
>TRBJ2-4|TRBV4-1
ASSHPRDSDIQY
>TRBJ2-7|TRBV7-9
ASSFPVPEQY
>TRBJ2-7|TRBV28
ASRRQASTYEQY
>TRBJ2-7|TRBV2
ASSGIDRVVHEQY
>TRBJ1-4|TRBV27
ASSLMGTTNGKLF
>TRBJ2-7|TRBV11-3
ASSLADSSYEQY
>TRBJ2-7|TRBV5-5
ASSPGLAGASYEQY